These 6 T cell receptor beta chains came from one sample sequenced in a study of memory CD4+ T cells and cytomegalovirus serostatus. Single viable CD3+CD4+CD8-CD45RO+ cells were sorted as the memory CD4+ T cells. Only in-frame clones appear in the TCRdb table, and some are missing; sequencing was by immunoSEQ multiplex PCR. In the table there are approximately 46,000 clones, roughly 80% of which are singletons. The sequenced sample was memory CD4+ T cells from blood. These receptors all come from an adult in good health and CMV-seronegative.

V gene TRBV14 combines with J gene TRBJ2-1; possible D gene TRBD2, 6 bases. CDR1 and CDR2 from the germline V gene are SGHDN and FVKESK. The CDR3 contains 18 residues. The germline V and J ends were trimmed by 0 bases and 2 bases, with 17 bases remaining between them. CDR3 loop: CASSQEYRGGKAYNEQFF. CDR3 in DNA: TGTGCCAGCAGCCAAGAATACCGTGGGGGGAAGGCCTACAATGAGCAGTTCTTC.

The CDR3 DNA reads TGTGCCAGCAGCAACGAGGGGGGGGCCGATCAGCCCCAGCATTTT. Protein sequence: CASSNEGGADQPQHF. The V gene is TRBV2, the J gene TRBJ1-5, with D possibly TRBD1 on 6 matching bases. The germline V and J ends were trimmed by 6 bases and 5 bases, with 17 bases remaining between them. CDR3 size: 15 residues. Germline values: CDR1 SNHLY, CDR2 FYNNEI.

The chain combines TRBV7-2 with TRBJ1-2; TRBD1 is a possible D gene (5 bases). Germline-derived CDR1 and CDR2 are SGHTA and FQGNSA. The CDR3 sequence is 15 residues long. V lost 5 bases and J lost 5, with 18 bases in between. The CDR3 DNA reads as TGTGCCAGCAGCCTATCGGGGACGGAAACATATGGCTACACCTTC. This encodes CASSLSGTETYGYTF.

The chain uses TRBV25-1 and TRBJ2-7, with D hard to call. V shed 1 base and J shed 4 bases, with 11 bases lying between them. The CDR3 contains 14 residues. Germline V gene data show CDR1 as MGHDK and CDR2 as SYGVNS. The CDR3 spells CASSELKNRYEQYF. As DNA, the CDR3 is TGTGCCAGCAGTGAATTAAAAAATAGGTACGAGCAGTACTTC.

The chain links TRBV2 to TRBJ2-4, with 8 bases identical to TRBD1. From germline, CDR1 is SNHLY and CDR2 FYNNEI. The CDR3 loop spans 14 amino acids. J lost 5 bases, V lost 6 bases, and 6 bases had no gene match. In nucleotides, the CDR3 is TGTGCCAGCAGGACTCAGGGGGCGGAAAACATTCAGTACTTC. It codes for CASRTQGAENIQYF.

The chain links TRBV4-1 to TRBJ2-1; D call uncertain. V lost 0 bases and J lost 4, with 19 bases in between. The CDR3 has 18 amino acids. Germline V gene lookup returns CDR1 MGHRA and CDR2 YSYEKL. The CDR3 loop reads CASSQELAAGRPYNEQFF. The CDR3 DNA sequence: TGCGCCAGCAGCCAAGAGCTTGCTGCCGGACGACCATACAATGAGCAGTTCTTC.